This TCR beta chain was sequenced in a study of Graves' ophthalmopathy and Graves' hyperthyroidism. Regarding the study as a whole: Most thyroid clonotypes with frequency above 0.001 were detected in blood too.

Amplification of the TCR beta CDR3 regions used RNA transcripts (as template). RT-PCR with HTBI primers came first, then second-round multiplex PCR. TCRdb called the multiplex PCR reads again in MiXCR, with one record for every CDR3 protein. The sample lists over a million distinct CDR3 sequences, roughly two fifths occurring once. Newly diagnosed hyperthyroidism donors, aged 18 to 65, duration under 2 months. Orbital computed tomography, together with clinical symptoms, serum thyroxine, TRAb and thyroid ultrasound, was used for diagnosis. This CDR3 region has 15 residues. Germline-derived CDR1 and CDR2 are LGHNA and YSLEER. V lost 5 bases to trimming and J lost 0 bases, with 10 bases between them. This clonotype was observed a handful of times. Its antigen is unidentified.

This receptor was identified in an adult man with Graves' hyperthyroidism. This chain links TRBV4-3 with TRBJ1-4, with a possible D match to TRBD1 (5 bases). The sample consisted of peripheral blood or thyroid tissue (not recorded which). In DNA, the CDR3 is TGCGCCAGCAGCTACAGGCATCCAACTAATGAAAAACTGTTTTTT. Amino acid sequence: CASSYRHPTNEKLFF.